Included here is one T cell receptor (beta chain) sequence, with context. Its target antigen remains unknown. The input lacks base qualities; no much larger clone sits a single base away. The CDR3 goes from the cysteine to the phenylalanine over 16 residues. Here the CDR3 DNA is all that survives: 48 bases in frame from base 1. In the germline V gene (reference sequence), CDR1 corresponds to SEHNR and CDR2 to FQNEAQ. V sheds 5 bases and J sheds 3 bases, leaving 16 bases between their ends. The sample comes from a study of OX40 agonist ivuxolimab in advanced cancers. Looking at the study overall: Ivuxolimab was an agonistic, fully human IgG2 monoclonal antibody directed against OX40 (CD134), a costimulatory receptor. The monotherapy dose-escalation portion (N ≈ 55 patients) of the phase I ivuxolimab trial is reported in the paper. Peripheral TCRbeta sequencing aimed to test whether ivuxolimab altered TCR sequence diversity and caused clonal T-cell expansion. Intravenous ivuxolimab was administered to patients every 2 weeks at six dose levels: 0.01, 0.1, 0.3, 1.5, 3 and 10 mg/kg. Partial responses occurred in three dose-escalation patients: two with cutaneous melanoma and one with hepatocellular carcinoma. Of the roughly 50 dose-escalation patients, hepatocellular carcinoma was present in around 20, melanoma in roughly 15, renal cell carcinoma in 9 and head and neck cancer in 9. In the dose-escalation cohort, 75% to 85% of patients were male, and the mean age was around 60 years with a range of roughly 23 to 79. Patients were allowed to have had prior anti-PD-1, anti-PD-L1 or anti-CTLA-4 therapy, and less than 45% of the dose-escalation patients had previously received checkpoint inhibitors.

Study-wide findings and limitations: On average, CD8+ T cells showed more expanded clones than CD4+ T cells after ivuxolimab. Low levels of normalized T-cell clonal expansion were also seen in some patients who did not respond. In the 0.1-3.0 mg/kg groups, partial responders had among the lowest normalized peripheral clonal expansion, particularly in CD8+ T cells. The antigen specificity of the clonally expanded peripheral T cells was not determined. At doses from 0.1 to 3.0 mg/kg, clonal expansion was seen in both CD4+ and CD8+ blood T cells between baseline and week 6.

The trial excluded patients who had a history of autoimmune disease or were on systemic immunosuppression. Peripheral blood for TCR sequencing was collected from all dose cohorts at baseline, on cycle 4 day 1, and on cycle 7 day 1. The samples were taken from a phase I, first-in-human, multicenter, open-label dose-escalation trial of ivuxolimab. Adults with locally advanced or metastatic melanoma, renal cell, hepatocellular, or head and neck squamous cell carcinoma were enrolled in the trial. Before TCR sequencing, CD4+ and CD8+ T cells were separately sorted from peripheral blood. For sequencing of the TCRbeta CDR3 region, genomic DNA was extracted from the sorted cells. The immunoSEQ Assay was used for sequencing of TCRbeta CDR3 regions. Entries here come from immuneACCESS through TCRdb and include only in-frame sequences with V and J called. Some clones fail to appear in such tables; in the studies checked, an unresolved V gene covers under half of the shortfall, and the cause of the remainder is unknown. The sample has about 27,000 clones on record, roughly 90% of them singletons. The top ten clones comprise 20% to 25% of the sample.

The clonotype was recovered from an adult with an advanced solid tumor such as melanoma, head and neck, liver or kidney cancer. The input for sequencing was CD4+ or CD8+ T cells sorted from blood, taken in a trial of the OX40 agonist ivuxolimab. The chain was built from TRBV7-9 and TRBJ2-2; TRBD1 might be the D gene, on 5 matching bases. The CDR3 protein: CASSPSRTQDTGELFF. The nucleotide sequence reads TGTGCCAGCAGCCCTAGTCGGACACAAGACACCGGGGAGCTGTTTTTT.